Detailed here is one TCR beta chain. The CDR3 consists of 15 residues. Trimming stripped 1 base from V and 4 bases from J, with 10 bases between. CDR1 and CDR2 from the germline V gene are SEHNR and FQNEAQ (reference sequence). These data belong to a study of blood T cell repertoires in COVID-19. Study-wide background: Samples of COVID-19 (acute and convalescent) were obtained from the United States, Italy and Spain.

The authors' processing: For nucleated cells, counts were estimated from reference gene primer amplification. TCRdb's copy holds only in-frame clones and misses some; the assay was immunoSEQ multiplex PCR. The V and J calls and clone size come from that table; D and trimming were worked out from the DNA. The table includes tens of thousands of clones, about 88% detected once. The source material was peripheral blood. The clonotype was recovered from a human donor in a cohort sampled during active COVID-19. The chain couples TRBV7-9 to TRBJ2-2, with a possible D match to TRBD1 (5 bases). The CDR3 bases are TGTGCCAGCAGCTTAGTCGGCAGGGCCACCGGGGAGCTGTTTTTT. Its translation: CASSLVGRATGELFF.